One and the same sample provided the 8 T cell receptor beta chains below, sequenced in a study of blood T cell repertoires in COVID-19. Sequenced by immunoSEQ multiplex PCR; TCRdb stores in-frame clones only, minus some. In the table there are roughly 69,000 clones, roughly 84% of which are singletons. Sequencing used peripheral blood. These receptor sequences come from a man aged 45-65 years with active COVID-19.

This rearrangement joins TRBV5-1 to TRBJ2-3; TRBD2 matches at 11 bases. The J segment lost 6 bases and the V segment lost 1 base, leaving 1 base of the junction unmatched. The CDR3 is 14 amino acids. Looked up from germline, CDR1 is SGHRS and CDR2 is YFSETQ. The CDR3 sequence is CASSLTSGGDTQYF. The CDR3, as DNA: TGCGCCAGCAGCTTGACTAGCGGGGGTGATACGCAGTATTTT.

The J gene is TRBJ2-1, the V gene TRBV28; 11 bases are shared with TRBD1. With V trimmed by 7 bases and J by 5 bases, 13 bases remained unmatched. The CDR3 spans 17 residues. Germline V lookup: CDR1 MDHEN, CDR2 SYDVKM. The CDR3 protein is CASTPGGWDRGDNEQFF. Written as DNA, the CDR3 is TGTGCCAGCACCCCGGGAGGGTGGGACAGGGGGGACAATGAGCAGTTCTTC.

This chain connects TRBV28 to TRBJ1-3, with 8 bases that match TRBD1. Germline V gives CDR1 MDHEN, CDR2 SYDVKM. The junction had 8 bases not matched to a gene; V was cut back by 7 bases and J by 0 bases. CDR3 size: 16 residues. CDR3 loop: CASNPTGAISGNTIYF. The DNA for the CDR3 is TGTGCCAGCAATCCGACAGGGGCGATCTCTGGAAACACCATATATTTT.

This sequence joins TRBV3-1 (or the pseudogene TRBV3-2) and TRBJ2-4; D is unresolved. V lost 1 base and J lost 7, with 11 bases in between. The CDR3 totals 14 residues. CDR1 LGHDT and CDR2 YNNKEL come from the germline V gene (reference sequence). This CDR3 is CASSQGLVGNIQYF. The CDR3, as DNA: TGTGCCAGCAGCCAAGGTCTAGTTGGGAACATTCAGTACTTC.

This clone appeared a few times. V and J are TRBV27 and TRBJ1-1; D gene ambiguous. CDR3 size: 14 residues. V dropped 2 bases and J dropped 4 bases, with 11 bases sitting between them. The germline gives CDR1 MNHEY, CDR2 SMNVEV (reference sequence). The CDR3 DNA is TGTGCCAGCAGTTTAAGTTTGGGAGTCACTGAAGCTTTCTTT. Amino acids: CASSLSLGVTEAFF.

The chain is built from TRBV5-4 and TRBJ1-1; D may be TRBD1 (5 bases). V shed 3 bases and J shed 0 bases, with 12 bases lying between them. The CDR3 runs to 15 residues. CDR1 SGHNT and CDR2 YYREEE come from the germline V gene (reference sequence). The chain's CDR3 is CASSSDRAMNTEAFF. In DNA, the CDR3 is TGTGCCAGCAGCTCCGACAGAGCGATGAACACTGAAGCTTTCTTT.

This clone has only a few counts. CDR3 region: CASSLTGPNTEAFF. CDR3 coding DNA: TGTGCCAGCTCATTGACAGGGCCCAACACTGAAGCTTTCTTT. The chain couples TRBV18 to TRBJ1-1, with TRBD1 matching over 7 bases. CDR3 length: 14 amino acids. Germline V gene data show CDR1 as KGHSH and CDR2 as LQKENI. The V gene end was trimmed by 5 bases and the J gene end by 2 bases; junction bases not matched to a gene: 5.

This chain uses TRBV6-2 or TRBV6-3 with TRBJ2-7, with unresolved D. From germline, CDR1 is MNHEY and CDR2 SVGEGT. V was cut by 2 bases and J by 4 bases, with 6 bases left in between. The CDR3 loop spans 12 amino acids. CDR3 amino acids: CASSYAGYEQYF. The CDR3, as DNA: TGTGCCAGCAGTTACGCCGGTTACGAGCAGTACTTC.